This TCR beta chain came from a study of cytomegalovirus exposure and HLA in healthy donors. Study-level points and caveats: Roughly uniform sequencing depth across donors was assumed, possibly incorrectly. There were reportedly fewer N-insertions in an Asian-associated ancestry cluster than the roughly 670-donor mean, in a later analysis. Specificity of a few CMV-associated chains for CMV antigens was verified in vitro. Later analysis demonstrated an association between a missense DCLRE1C variant and TCR beta V- and J-gene trimming.

For this clone: No antigen is known for it.

This CDR3 has 13 residues. CDR1 ENHRY and CDR2 SYGVKD come from the germline V gene. The V end was cut by 6 bases, the J end by 4 bases, with 10 bases between. The PCR was carried out with 60 Vbeta primers and 13 Jbeta primers. Some clones are missing from TCRdb's copy, which holds only in-frame ones; the method was immunoSEQ multiplex PCR. The repertoire holds 100,000 to 150,000 clones, with 65% to 85% as singletons. The chain links TRBV10-3 to TRBJ1-5; TRBD1 is a possible D gene (5 bases). This sequence originates from a woman in her forties in good health and CMV-seronegative. The source material was PBMCs. CDR3 nucleotides: TGTGCCATCAGGGGGGGAGAGAATCAGCCCCAGCATTTT. Its protein product is CAIRGGENQPQHF.